This T cell receptor (beta chain) was captured by sequencing in a study of immune evolution from preneoplasia to lung adenocarcinoma. The protocol was immunoSEQ multiplex PCR, while the TCRdb copy is restricted to in-frame clones and leaves out a portion. Among about 4,600 clones listed, 85% were seen once. A single count supports this clone. V shed 4 bases and J shed 7 bases, with 19 bases lying between them. The CDR3 consists of 14 residues. Germline CDR1 reads GTSNPN; CDR2 reads SVGIG (reference sequence). The clonotype originates from a person aged 45-65 years with lung adenocarcinoma. Sequencing was performed on FFPE invasive lung adenocarcinoma tissue. The J gene is TRBJ1-2, the V gene TRBV30; a possible D gene is TRBD1 (5 bases). The CDR3 DNA sequence: TGTGCCTGGACTTGGTCGGAGACAGCAGGTGGCTACACCTTC. Its translation is CAWTWSETAGGYTF. The whole variable domain, remainder taken from reference TRBV30 and TRBJ1-2, is SQTIHQWPATLVQPVGSPLSLECTVEGTSNPNLYWYRQAAGRGLQLLFYSVGIGQISSEVPQNLSASRPQDRQFILSSKKLLLSDSGFYLCAWTWSETAGGYTFGSGTRLTVV.